This entry concerns a single T cell receptor beta chain. Its specificity is not known. 13 Jbeta primers and 60 Vbeta primers were used for the PCR. Some clones are missing from TCRdb's copy, which holds only in-frame ones; the method was immunoSEQ multiplex PCR. The table includes 250,000 to 300,000 clones, approximately 91% detected once. The record originates from a study of cytomegalovirus exposure and HLA in healthy donors. Study summary: The early release's HLA-typed donors yielded approximately 85 million unique TCRs.

Study observations and caveats: Equally common other TCR beta chains were less clonally expanded than HLA-associated ones, a later analysis found. Confirmation in vitro established that three CMV-associated chains were specific for CMV antigens.

CDR3 size: 14 residues. V was cut by 1 base and J by 4 bases, with 8 bases left in between. Germline lookup yields CDR1 SNHLY and CDR2 FYNNEI. The material sequenced was PBMCs. The sequence was collected from a girl aged 2-15 years in good health and CMV-seronegative. The rearrangement joins TRBV2 to TRBJ1-5; D remains unclear. The CDR3 here is CASSEGGINQPQHF. CDR3 DNA sequence: TGTGCCAGCAGTGAAGGAGGGATTAATCAGCCCCAGCATTTT.